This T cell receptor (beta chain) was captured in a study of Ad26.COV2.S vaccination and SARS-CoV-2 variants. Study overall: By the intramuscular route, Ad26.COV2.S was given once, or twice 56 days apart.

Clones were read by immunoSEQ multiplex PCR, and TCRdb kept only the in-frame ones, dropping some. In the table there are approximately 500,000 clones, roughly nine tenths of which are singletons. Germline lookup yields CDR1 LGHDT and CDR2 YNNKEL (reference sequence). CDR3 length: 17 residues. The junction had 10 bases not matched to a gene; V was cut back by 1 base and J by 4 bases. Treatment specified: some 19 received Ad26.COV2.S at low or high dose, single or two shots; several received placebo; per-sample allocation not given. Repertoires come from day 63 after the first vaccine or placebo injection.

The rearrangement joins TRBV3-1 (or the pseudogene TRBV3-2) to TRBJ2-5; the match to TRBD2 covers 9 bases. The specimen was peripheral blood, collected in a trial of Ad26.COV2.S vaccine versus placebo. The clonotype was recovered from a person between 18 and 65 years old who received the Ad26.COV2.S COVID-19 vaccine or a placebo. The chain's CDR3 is CASSQGLVAGVGETQYF. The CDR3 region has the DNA TGTGCCAGCAGCCAAGGTTTGGTAGCGGGAGTGGGAGAGACCCAGTACTTC.